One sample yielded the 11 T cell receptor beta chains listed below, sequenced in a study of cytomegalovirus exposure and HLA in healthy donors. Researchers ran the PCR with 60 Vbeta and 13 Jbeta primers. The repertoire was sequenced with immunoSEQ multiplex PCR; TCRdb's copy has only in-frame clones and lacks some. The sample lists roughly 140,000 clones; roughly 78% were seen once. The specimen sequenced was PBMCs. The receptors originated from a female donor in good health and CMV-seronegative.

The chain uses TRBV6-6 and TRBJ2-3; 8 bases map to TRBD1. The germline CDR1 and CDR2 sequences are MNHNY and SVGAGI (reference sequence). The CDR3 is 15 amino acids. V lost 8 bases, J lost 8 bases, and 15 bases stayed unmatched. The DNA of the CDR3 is TGTGCCAGCCTCCGAGGGGACAGGCAGAGGGGTACGCAGTATTTT. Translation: CASLRGDRQRGTQYF.

The CDR3 nucleotides read TGTGCCAGTAGCATACTTGGGACTAGCGGCACCGGGGAGCTGTTTTTT. This gives the protein CASSILGTSGTGELFF. V gene TRBV19 combines with J gene TRBJ2-2; 11 positions agree with TRBD2. The ends lost 6 bases at V and 4 bases at J; junction bases unmatched: 7. The CDR3 has 16 amino acids. CDR1 and CDR2 from the germline V gene are LNHDA and SQIVND (reference sequence).

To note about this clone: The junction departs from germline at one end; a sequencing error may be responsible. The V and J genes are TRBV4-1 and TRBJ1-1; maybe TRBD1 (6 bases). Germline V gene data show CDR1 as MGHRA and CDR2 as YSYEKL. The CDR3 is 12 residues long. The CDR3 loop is CASSQTSGAQIF. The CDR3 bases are TGCGCCAGCAGCCAAACTTCAGGGGCCCAAATCTTT.

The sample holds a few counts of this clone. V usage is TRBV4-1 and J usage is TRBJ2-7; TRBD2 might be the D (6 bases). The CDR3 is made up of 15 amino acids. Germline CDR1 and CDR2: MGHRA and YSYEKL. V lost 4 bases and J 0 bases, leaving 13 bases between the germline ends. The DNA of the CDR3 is TGCGCCAGCAGCCCGGTTGGAGGGAGCTCCTACGAGCAGTACTTC. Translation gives CASSPVGGSSYEQYF.

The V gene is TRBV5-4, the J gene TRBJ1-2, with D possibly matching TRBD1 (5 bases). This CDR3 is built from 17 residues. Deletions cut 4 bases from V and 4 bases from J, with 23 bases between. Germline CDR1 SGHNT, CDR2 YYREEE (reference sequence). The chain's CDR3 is CASSGLDTLGDGYGYTF. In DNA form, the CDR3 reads TGTGCCAGCAGCGGCTTGGACACGCTCGGAGATGGCTATGGCTACACCTTC.

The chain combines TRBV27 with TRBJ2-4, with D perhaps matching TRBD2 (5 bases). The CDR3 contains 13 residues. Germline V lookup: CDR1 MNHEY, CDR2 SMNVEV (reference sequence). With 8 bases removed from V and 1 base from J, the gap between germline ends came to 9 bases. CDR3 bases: TGTGCCAGCCGGGGTTATGCCAAAAACATTCAGTACTTC. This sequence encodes CASRGYAKNIQYF.

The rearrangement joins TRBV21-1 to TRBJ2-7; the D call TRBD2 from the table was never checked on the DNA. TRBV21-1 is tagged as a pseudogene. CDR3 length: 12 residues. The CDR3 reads CASSDCQYEQYF. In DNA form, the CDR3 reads TGTGCCAGCTCCGACTGCCAATACGAGCAGTACTTC.

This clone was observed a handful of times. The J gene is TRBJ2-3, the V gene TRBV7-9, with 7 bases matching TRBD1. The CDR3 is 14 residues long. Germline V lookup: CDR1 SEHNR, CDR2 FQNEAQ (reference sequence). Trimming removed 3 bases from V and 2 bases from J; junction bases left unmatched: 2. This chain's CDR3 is CASSLTGTTDTQYF. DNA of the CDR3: TGTGCCAGCAGCTTGACAGGGACCACAGATACGCAGTATTTT.

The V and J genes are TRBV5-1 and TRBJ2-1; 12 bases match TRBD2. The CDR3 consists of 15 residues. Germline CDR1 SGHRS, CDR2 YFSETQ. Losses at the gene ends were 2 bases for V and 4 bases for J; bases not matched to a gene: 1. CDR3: CASSLLAGGYNEQFF. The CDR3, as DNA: TGCGCCAGCAGCTTACTAGCGGGGGGATACAATGAGCAGTTCTTC.

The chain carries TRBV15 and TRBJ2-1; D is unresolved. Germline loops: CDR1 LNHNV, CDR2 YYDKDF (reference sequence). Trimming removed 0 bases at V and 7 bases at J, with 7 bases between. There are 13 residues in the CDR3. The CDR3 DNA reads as TGTGCCACCAGCAGAGATGCGCCAAATGAGCAGTTCTTC. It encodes CATSRDAPNEQFF.

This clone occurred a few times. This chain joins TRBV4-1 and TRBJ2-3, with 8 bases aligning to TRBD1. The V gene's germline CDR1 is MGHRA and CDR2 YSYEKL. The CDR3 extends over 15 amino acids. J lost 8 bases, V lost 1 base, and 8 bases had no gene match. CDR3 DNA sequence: TGCGCCAGCAGCCAAGGTGGACAGGGTGGCGGTACGCAGTATTTT. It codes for CASSQGGQGGGTQYF.